Sequencing of this T cell receptor beta chain was carried out in a study of blood T cells in healthy people across ages. On the study more broadly: Every two T cells gave about one barcoded beta molecule via template switching.

Then a second PCR, running roughly 7 to 11 cycles, was carried out with a sample-barcoded 5' primer and a J-beta primer mix. Using its own MiXCR run on the 5' RACE reads, TCRdb lists one record per CDR3 protein. This table has around 1.7 million distinct CDR3 sequences, roughly 27% appearing once. This CDR3 spans 13 amino acids. The germline CDR1 and CDR2 sequences are WNHNN and SYGVQD (reference sequence). Losses at the gene ends were 7 bases for V and 11 bases for J; bases not matched to a gene: 10. Source material: blood. The TCR sequence derives from a woman under 40 in good health. The chain has TRBV10-1 and TRBJ2-2, with 7 positions matching TRBD1. Here the CDR3 reads CASNRDSRGELFF. The CDR3 coding sequence is TGCGCCAGCAATAGGGACAGCCGAGGAGAGCTGTTTTTT.